Included here is one T cell receptor beta chain sequence, with context. No antigen is known for it. These data are taken from a study of cytomegalovirus exposure and HLA in healthy donors. Regarding the study as a whole: Immune exposure information comprised only CMV serostatus. Rare TCR sequences predominated, though certain public TCRs were found in many donors.

PCR involved 60 Vbeta and 13 Jbeta primers. Repertoires were generated with immunoSEQ multiplex PCR, while TCRdb's copy carries only in-frame clones and drops some. The table has 150,000 to 200,000 clones, around 79% seen once. Germline V gene lookup returns CDR1 MGHDK and CDR2 SYGVNS. This CDR3 has 16 residues. The germline V and J ends were trimmed by 1 base and 0 bases, with 13 bases remaining between them. This chain joins TRBV25-1 and TRBJ2-7, with D hard to call. The sample taken for sequencing was PBMCs. The clonotype comes from a woman aged 40 to 49 in good health and CMV-seropositive. The DNA for the CDR3 is TGTGCCAGCAGTGAATCCCCCTTACGGAGCTCCTACGAGCAGTACTTC. Its translation: CASSESPLRSSYEQYF.